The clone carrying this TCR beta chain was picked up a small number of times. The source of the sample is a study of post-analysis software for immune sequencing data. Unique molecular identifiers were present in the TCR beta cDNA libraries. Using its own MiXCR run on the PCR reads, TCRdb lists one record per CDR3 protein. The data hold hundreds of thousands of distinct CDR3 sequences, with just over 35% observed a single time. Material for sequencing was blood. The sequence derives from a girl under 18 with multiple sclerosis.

CDR3: CASSLAMVGGRQETQYF. The CDR3 region has the DNA TGTGCCAGCAGCCTGGCCATGGTGGGGGGGAGACAAGAGACCCAGTACTTC. This chain connects TRBV7-9 to TRBJ2-5, with 7 nucleotides matching TRBD2. The CDR3 is 17 residues long. The germline gives CDR1 SEHNR, CDR2 FQNEAQ (reference sequence). After removal of 5 bases from V and 2 bases from J, the junction contained 14 bases not matched to a gene.